This TCR beta chain was recorded in a study of cytomegalovirus exposure and HLA in healthy donors. Notes on the study in general: According to a subsequent analysis, TCR clusters from the first cohort were inclined to appear together in the 120 validation repertoires. The dataset shows that most TCR sequences were rare, while some public TCRs occurred in many donors. Reportedly, diagnosis of cytomegalovirus status by the classifier showed high specificity and sensitivity. Some TCR beta chains (more than 150 of them) were listed as cytomegalovirus-associated.

Only in-frame clones appear in the TCRdb table, and some are missing; sequencing was by immunoSEQ multiplex PCR. Of 200,000 or so clones listed, 80% to 90% are singletons. Trimming cost V 5 bases and J 7 bases; bases outside gene matches: 12. The germline CDR1 and CDR2 sequences are SQVTM and ANQGSEA. This CDR3 contains 14 residues. In regard to this clone: Its cognate antigen is unknown.

The chain is built from TRBV29-1 and TRBJ1-2; 8 nucleotides match TRBD1. The sequence came from a woman aged 25-40 years in good health and CMV-seropositive. The sample consisted of PBMCs. The CDR3 nucleotides are TGCAGCGTTAATACCCAGACAGGGGCGGCTGGCTACACCTTC. This gives the protein CSVNTQTGAAGYTF.